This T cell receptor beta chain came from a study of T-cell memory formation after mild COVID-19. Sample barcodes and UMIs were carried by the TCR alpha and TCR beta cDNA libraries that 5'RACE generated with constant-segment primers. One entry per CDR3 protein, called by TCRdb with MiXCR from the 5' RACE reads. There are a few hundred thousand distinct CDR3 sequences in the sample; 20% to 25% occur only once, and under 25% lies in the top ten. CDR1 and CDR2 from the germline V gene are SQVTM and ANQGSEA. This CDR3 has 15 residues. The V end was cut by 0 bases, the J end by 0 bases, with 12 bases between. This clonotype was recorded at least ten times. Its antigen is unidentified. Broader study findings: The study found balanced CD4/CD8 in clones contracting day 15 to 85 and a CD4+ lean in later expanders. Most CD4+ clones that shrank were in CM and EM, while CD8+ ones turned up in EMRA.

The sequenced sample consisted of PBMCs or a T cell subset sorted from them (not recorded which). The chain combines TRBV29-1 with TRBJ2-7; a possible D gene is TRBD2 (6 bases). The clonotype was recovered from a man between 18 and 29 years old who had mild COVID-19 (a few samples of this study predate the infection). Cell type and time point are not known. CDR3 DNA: TGCAGCGTTGAAGATCCCGGGGGAAGCTCCTACGAGCAGTACTTC. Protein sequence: CSVEDPGGSSYEQYF.